A selection of T cell receptor beta chains follows, all from one sample in a study of cytomegalovirus exposure and HLA in healthy donors. Profiled with immunoSEQ multiplex PCR; TCRdb holds only in-frame clones, not every one. This sample yields some 170,000 clones, of which approximately 86% are seen a single time; 2% to 2.5% belongs to the top ten. Sequencing used PBMCs. These receptors all come from a woman aged 18-29 years in good health and CMV-seronegative. Both conserved end residues are part of each CDR3. Each record gives: V gene, D gene, J gene, clone size, CDR3 DNA, CDR3 protein. D genes are given only for firm matches. Clone size is shown for a subset of rows, as once, few, many or a class of expanded clone.

TRBV5-4	TRBD1	TRBJ1-2	.	TGTGCCAGCAGCGGTACCGGGACAGGGGGGAGAAACTATGGCTACACCTTC	CASSGTGTGGRNYGYTF
TRBV6-1	TRBD2	TRBJ2-1	.	TGTGCCAGCAGTGGGTTACTAGCGGGGGCCTACAATGAGCAGTTCTTC	CASSGLLAGAYNEQFF
TRBV4-3	.	TRBJ1-3	.	TGCGCCAGCAGCCAAGAACAGTACAACTCTGGAAACACCATATATTTT	CASSQEQYNSGNTIYF
TRBV14	TRBD1	TRBJ2-7	few	TGTGCCAGCAGCCCCCTAGGACAGGGATCCTACGAGCAGTACTTC	CASSPLGQGSYEQYF
TRBV9	.	TRBJ1-3	.	TGTGCCAGCAGCGTAGGGGGGCCAAACACCATATATTTT	CASSVGGPNTIYF
TRBV27	TRBD1	TRBJ1-4	.	TGTGCCAGCAGTTATCGACAGGGTCGTGAAAAACTGTTTTTT	CASSYRQGREKLFF
TRBV13	.	TRBJ2-5	.	TGTGCCAGCAGAAACCGACAGACATTCCAAGAGACCCAGTACTTC	CASRNRQTFQETQYF
TRBV5-5	TRBD1	TRBJ1-5	.	TGTGCCAGCAGCCAAATGACAGGGGCCGGTAGGGCCCAGCATTTT	CASSQMTGAGRAQHF
TRBV23-1	.	TRBJ1-1	.	TGCGCCACTCGGGAGAGGGAGCGGACTGAAGCTTTCTTT	CATRERERTEAFF
TRBV9	.	TRBJ1-2	.	TGTGCCAGCAGCCCTACAGGGAGGGGGAACTATGGCTACACCTTC	CASSPTGRGNYGYTF
TRBV5-6	.	TRBJ1-2	.	TGTGCCAGCAGCGCGGGGAGTCAAGGCTACACCTTC	CASSAGSQGYTF
TRBV9	.	TRBJ2-2	few	TGTGCCAGCAGCTATCTGTCCGGGGGGGAGCTGTTTTTT	CASSYLSGGELFF
TRBV19	TRBD2	TRBJ2-3	.	TGTGCCAGTAGGGATAGCGGGAGACAAGATACGCAGTATTTT	CASRDSGRQDTQYF
TRBV6-1	.	TRBJ2-7	.	TGTGCCAGCAGTGATAGATACGAGCAGTACTTC	CASSDRYEQYF
TRBV7-2	.	TRBJ1-2	once	TGTGCCAGCAGCCCTCCCCCCGTGCAGGGGTCCTATGGCTACACCTTC	CASSPPPVQGSYGYTF
TRBV28	TRBD1	TRBJ1-1	.	TGTGCCAGCAGCTCGGGACAGGGTAAGGAAGCTTTCTTT	CASSSGQGKEAFF
TRBV5-1	TRBD1	TRBJ1-1	.	TGCGCCAGCAGCTTCACAGGGGGTAACACTGAAGCTTTCTTT	CASSFTGGNTEAFF
TRBV5-8	TRBD1	TRBJ2-7	.	TGTGCCAGCAGCTTGTTAGACAGGGACGACTACGAGCAGTACTTC	CASSLLDRDDYEQYF
TRBV30	TRBD1	TRBJ1-4	.	TGTGCCTGGGGGAAAAAAACAGGGGGCGAAAAACTGTTTTTT	CAWGKKTGGEKLFF
TRBV6-5	TRBD1	TRBJ1-1	.	TGTGCCAGCAACATAAATAGGGGGCAGACTGAAGCTTTCTTT	CASNINRGQTEAFF
TRBV5-6	.	TRBJ1-2	.	TGTGCCAGCAGCTTGGGACAGCCCTATGGCTACACCTTC	CASSLGQPYGYTF
TRBV6-1	TRBD2	TRBJ2-7	.	TGTGCCAGCTCCCCCGGGGCTAGCGGGGGTCGCGAGCAGTACTTC	CASSPGASGGREQYF
TRBV21-1	.	TRBJ2-1	.	TGTGCCAGCCTGACTGGGGCAGACAATGAGCAGTTCTTC	CASLTGADNEQFF